Each of the 8 T cell receptor beta chains below was sequenced from the same sample in a study of cytomegalovirus exposure and HLA in healthy donors. Vbeta (60) and Jbeta (13) primers were used in the PCR. This table comes from immunoSEQ multiplex PCR, and its TCRdb copy is limited to in-frame clones, with some not included. In the table there are hundreds of thousands of clones, roughly 85% of which are singletons. The source material was PBMCs. Receptors originate from a man between 18 and 29 years old in good health and CMV-seronegative.

This rearrangement joins TRBV12-5 to TRBJ1-3, with a tentative D call TRBD1 (5 bases). V lost 1 base and J 0 bases, leaving 10 bases between the germline ends. The CDR3 loop spans 16 amino acids. Germline V gene lookup returns CDR1 LGHNT and CDR2 FRNRAP. CDR3 sequence (DNA): TGTGCTAGTGGTTTGGGGGGCGAGCACTCTGGAAACACCATATATTTT. This gives the protein CASGLGGEHSGNTIYF.

The chain combines TRBV28 with TRBJ2-1, with 8 bases fitting TRBD1. J was trimmed by 3 bases and V by 2 bases; bases with no gene match: 3. CDR1 and CDR2 from the germline V gene are MDHEN and SYDVKM. This CDR3 spans 15 amino acids. The CDR3 spells CASSLPGGIYNEQFF. CDR3 in DNA: TGTGCCAGCAGTTTACCAGGGGGCATCTACAATGAGCAGTTCTTC.

The rearrangement joins TRBV27 to TRBJ1-2; D is uncertain. The CDR3 has 13 amino acids. The V gene lost 6 bases and the J gene lost 2 bases, with 10 bases spanning the gap. Germline assignment: CDR1 MNHEY and CDR2 SMNVEV (reference sequence). CDR3 coding DNA: TGTGCCAGCAGGGAGGTCGCGAACTATGGCTACACCTTC. This translates into CASREVANYGYTF.

The gene calls are TRBV7-3 and TRBJ2-2; 7 bases match TRBD1. Germline V gene data show CDR1 as SGHTA and CDR2 as FQGTGA. V lost 5 bases and J lost 5; bases outside the gene matches: 5. CDR3 length equals 14 residues. In nucleotides, the CDR3 is TGTGCCAGCAGCGGATTCAGGGGGACCGGGGAGCTGTTTTTT. This sequence encodes CASSGFRGTGELFF.

The genes are TRBV28 and TRBJ1-2, with 7 bases matching TRBD1. The CDR3 extends over 14 amino acids. CDR1 MDHEN and CDR2 SYDVKM come from the germline V gene. Trimming took 8 bases from V and 3 from J; bases not matched to a gene: 9. DNA of the CDR3: TGTGCCAGCGGTAAACAGGGGACCTACTATGGCTACACCTTC. This translates into CASGKQGTYYGYTF.

The V call is TRBV19, the J call TRBJ1-1; 8 nucleotides agree with TRBD1. V was pared by 9 bases and J by 4 bases, with 10 bases of the junction left unmatched. The CDR3 sequence is 14 residues long. Germline CDR1 LNHDA, CDR2 SQIVND (reference sequence). The CDR3 sequence is CASIPRTGSTEAFF. DNA of the CDR3: TGTGCCAGCATTCCCCGGACAGGGAGCACTGAAGCTTTCTTT.

CDR3 residues: CASSDASGGATDTQYF. CDR3 sequence (DNA): TGTGCCAGCAGTGACGCTAGCGGGGGGGCCACAGATACGCAGTATTTT. V and J are TRBV6-4 and TRBJ2-3, with 12 nucleotides matching TRBD2. The CDR3 has 16 amino acids. Germline V gene sequence: CDR1 MRHNA, CDR2 SNTAGT. Unmatched junction bases numbered 2, after V lost 2 bases and J lost 2 bases.

V usage is TRBV27 and J usage is TRBJ2-4; D remains unclear. CDR1 and CDR2 from the germline V gene are MNHEY and SMNVEV (reference sequence). This CDR3 has 16 residues. Trimming removed 3 bases from V and 0 bases from J, with 12 bases in between. The DNA of the CDR3 is TGTGCCAGCAGTTTTATACACGAATTAGCCAAAAACATTCAGTACTTC. Translation: CASSFIHELAKNIQYF.